This TCR beta chain was identified in a study of regulatory T cells in long-lasting Graves disease. Both iRepertoire HTBI primers and Arm-PCR of CDR3 regions were used to build the TCR beta libraries. TCRdb fed the multiplex PCR reads into MiXCR, producing one record per CDR3 protein. The data show 450,000 or so distinct CDR3 sequences, with about 20% seen just once and about 8.3% held by the top ten. The time point was: persistent/refractory GD, antithyroid drugs over 5 years with positive TRAb. PBMC RNA was the source of the TCR library. Many counts were recorded for this clonotype. Looked up from germline, CDR1 is SQVTM and CDR2 is ANQGSEA. V lost 7 bases and J lost 4, with 16 bases in between. This CDR3 has 13 amino acids.

This sequence was found in a female donor with Graves disease. The chain is built from TRBV29-1 and TRBJ2-5; tentative D call: TRBD1 (6 bases). The specimen was peripheral blood mononuclear cells (PBMCs), collected when the disease was refractory, from a patient treated with antithyroid drugs. The CDR3: CSGEGVGRETQYF. In nucleotides, the CDR3 is TGCAGCGGAGAGGGGGTTGGCAGAGAGACCCAGTACTTC.